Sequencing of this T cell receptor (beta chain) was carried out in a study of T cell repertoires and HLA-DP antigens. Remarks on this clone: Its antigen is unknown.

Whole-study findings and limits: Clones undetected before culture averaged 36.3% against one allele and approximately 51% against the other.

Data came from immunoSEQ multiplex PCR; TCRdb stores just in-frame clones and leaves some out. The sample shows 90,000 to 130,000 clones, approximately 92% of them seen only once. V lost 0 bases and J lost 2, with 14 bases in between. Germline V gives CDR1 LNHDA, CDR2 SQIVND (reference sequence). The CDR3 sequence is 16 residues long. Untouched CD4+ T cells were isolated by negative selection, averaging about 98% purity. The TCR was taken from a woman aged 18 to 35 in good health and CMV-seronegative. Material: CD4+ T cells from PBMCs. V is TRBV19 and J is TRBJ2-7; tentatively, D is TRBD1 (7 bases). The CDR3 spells CASSIDEDRRAYEQYF. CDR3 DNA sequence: TGTGCCAGTAGTATAGATGAGGACAGGAGGGCCTACGAGCAGTACTTC.